The 21 T cell receptor beta chains presented below share a single source sample, sequenced in a study of neurological immune-mediated disorders. Each CDR3 protein gets one entry after TCRdb re-called the 5' RACE reads with MiXCR. Here the sample spans approximately 40,000 distinct CDR3 sequences, approximately 5% being singletons. The sample comprised CD4+ T cells from blood. All receptors come from a man aged 18-30 years in good health.

This clonotype showed up many times. The chain couples TRBV20-1 to TRBJ2-3; D might be TRBD2 (6 bases). Germline V gene data show CDR1 as DFQATT and CDR2 as SNEGSKA (reference sequence). This CDR3 comprises 15 residues. Deletions cut 5 bases from V and 1 base from J, with 16 bases between. Written as DNA, the CDR3 is TGCAGTGCTCTGGTGACGGGGGACCGCACAGATACGCAGTATTTT. The encoded protein is CSALVTGDRTDTQYF.

There are many counts of this clonotype. A clone one base away is much larger, so this may be a read error. The chain couples TRBV7-6 to TRBJ2-1, with unresolved D. This CDR3 has 11 amino acids. The ends were cut back, 4 bases at V and 3 bases at J, with 1 base in the middle. Germline loops: CDR1 SGHVS, CDR2 FNYEAQ. The CDR3 sequence is CASSYYNEQFF. CDR3 in DNA: TGTGCCAGCAGCTACTACAATGAGCAGTTCTTC. The variable domain in full, with the rest retrieved from reference TRBV7-6 and TRBJ2-1, is GAGVSQSPRYKVTKRGQDVALRCDPISGHVSLYWYRQALGQGPEFLTYFNYEAQQDKSGLPNDRFSAERPEGSISTLTIQRTEQRDSAMYRCASSYYNEQFFGPGTRLTVL.

This clonotype was recorded many times. The V call is TRBV5-1, the J call TRBJ2-2, with D unresolved. The CDR3 runs 14 residues. Trimming shortened V by 0 bases and J by 2 bases, and 5 bases separated the two germline ends. Per germline, CDR1 SGHRS and CDR2 YFSETQ. In nucleotides, the CDR3 is TGCGCCAGCAGCTTGGATCCTAACACCGGGGAGCTGTTTTTT. Translated, it gives CASSLDPNTGELFF. Full variable domain (rest looked up from reference TRBV5-1 and TRBJ2-2): KAGVTQTPRYLIKTRGQQVTLSCSPISGHRSVSWYQQTPGQGLQFLFEYFSETQRNKGNFPGRFSGRQFSNSRSEMNVSTLELGDSALYLCASSLDPNTGELFFGEGSRLTVL.

This clonotype was seen at least ten times. V usage is TRBV20-1 and J usage is TRBJ1-2; D not certain. The CDR3 has 11 amino acids. Between the trimmed V and J ends, which lost 3 bases and 4 bases, there was a span of 6 bases. Germline-derived CDR1 and CDR2 are DFQATT and SNEGSKA (reference sequence). The CDR3 DNA is TGCAGTGCTAGCACTGGCTATGGCTACACCTTC. Encoded protein: CSASTGYGYTF.

This clonotype was detected ten times or more. The rearrangement uses TRBV7-6 and TRBJ2-3, with D perhaps matching TRBD1 (6 bases). V was shortened by 4 bases and J by 6 bases, with 8 bases between the two germline ends. The CDR3 has 12 residues. Germline V gene lookup returns CDR1 SGHVS and CDR2 FNYEAQ. CDR3 residues: CASSSQGDTQYF. CDR3 DNA: TGTGCCAGCAGCTCCCAGGGGGATACGCAGTATTTT.

There are many counts of this clonotype. The rearrangement links TRBV5-1 to TRBJ2-7; TRBD2 matches at 14 bases. The CDR3 spans 18 residues. The V gene end was trimmed by 3 bases and the J gene end by 3 bases; junction bases not matched to a gene: 11. Germline V CDR1 and CDR2: SGHRS, YFSETQ. The DNA for the CDR3 is TGCGCCAGCAGCTGGACGACTAGCGGGGGGGGAAGTTTCTACGAGCAGTACTTC. Protein sequence: CASSWTTSGGGSFYEQYF. The full variable domain, rest sourced from reference TRBV5-1 and TRBJ2-7, is KAGVTQTPRYLIKTRGQQVTLSCSPISGHRSVSWYQQTPGQGLQFLFEYFSETQRNKGNFPGRFSGRQFSNSRSEMNVSTLELGDSALYLCASSWTTSGGGSFYEQYFGPGTRLTVT.

The chain couples TRBV7-2 to TRBJ1-1; D remains ambiguous. Germline V gene lookup returns CDR1 SGHTA and CDR2 FQGNSA. Trimming shortened V by 6 bases and J by 4 bases, and 12 bases separated the two germline ends. CDR3 size: 13 residues. CDR3 nucleotide sequence: TGTGCCAGCAGGCTCGACTTGAGCACTGAAGCTTTCTTT. It encodes CASRLDLSTEAFF.

The gene calls are TRBV20-1 and TRBJ1-1; the match to TRBD1 covers 8 bases. This CDR3 spans 14 amino acids. J was trimmed by 7 bases and V by 4 bases; bases with no gene match: 11. CDR1 and CDR2 (germline): DFQATT, SNEGSKA (reference sequence). The CDR3 DNA reads as TGCAGTGCTACACCAGGGGGCCTTTCTTTTGAAGCTTTCTTT. Its translation is CSATPGGLSFEAFF.

At least ten counts were recorded for this clonotype. The chain is built from TRBV7-3 and TRBJ1-6; 9 nucleotides align to TRBD1. V was clipped by 5 bases and J by 7 bases; unmatched bases: 6. The CDR3 extends over 15 amino acids. CDR1 SGHTA and CDR2 FQGTGA come from the germline V gene. As DNA, the CDR3 is TGTGCCAGCAGCCCACAGACAGGGGGGAATTCACCCCTCCACTTT. Amino acid sequence: CASSPQTGGNSPLHF.

The sample holds many counts of this clonotype. The chain couples TRBV6-6 to TRBJ1-2, with D possibly being TRBD1 (5 bases). Germline values: CDR1 MNHNY, CDR2 SVGAGI (reference sequence). Trimming cost V 5 bases and J 8 bases, with 18 bases left between them. This CDR3 region has 14 residues. CDR3 nucleotide sequence: TGTGCCAGCAGTACGGCGGGGAGGGGTAACGGCTACACCTTC. This gives the protein CASSTAGRGNGYTF.

This clonotype occurred many times. This chain connects TRBV12-5 to TRBJ2-6, with unresolved D. Trimming left V 2 bases short and J 2 bases short, with 10 bases between. Germline V CDR1 and CDR2: LGHNT, FRNRAP. The CDR3 is 16 residues long. The CDR3, as DNA: TGTGCTAGTGGTTTGATGGGGTCGGCTGGGGCCAACGTCCTGACTTTC. This gives the protein CASGLMGSAGANVLTF.

This clonotype showed up many times. V gene TRBV5-1 combines with J gene TRBJ2-3, with a tentative D call TRBD2 (5 bases). The V gene's germline CDR1 is SGHRS and CDR2 YFSETQ. The V end lost 8 bases, the J end lost 0 bases, and 13 bases lay between the germline ends. This CDR3 has 14 residues. Here the CDR3 DNA reads TGCGCCAGGGGAACGCCGGGAAGCACAGATACGCAGTATTTT. Protein: CARGTPGSTDTQYF.

This clonotype was observed at least ten times. This rearrangement joins TRBV27 to TRBJ1-2; 9 nucleotides line up with TRBD1. The CDR3 covers 17 residues. CDR1 is MNHEY, CDR2 SMNVEV, per germline (reference sequence). The junction had 12 bases not matched to a gene; V was cut back by 3 bases and J by 4 bases. The CDR3 bases are TGTGCCAGCAGTTTTTTGCCGGGACAGGGTGTCGGCTATGGCTACACCTTC. Protein: CASSFLPGQGVGYGYTF.

The sample holds many counts of this clonotype. V is TRBV20-1 and J is TRBJ2-7, with 10 bases matching TRBD1. The CDR3 is made up of 13 amino acids. The germline V gene encodes CDR1 DFQATT and CDR2 SNEGSKA (reference sequence). J gave up 10 bases and V 4 bases, and 10 bases lay outside the gene matches. CDR3 in DNA: TGCAGTGCTAACGGGGACAGGGGATCGGAACAGTACTTC. This sequence encodes CSANGDRGSEQYF.

This clonotype was counted many times. J is TRBJ2-7 and V is TRBV18; D unclear. This CDR3 region has 13 residues. The V gene lost 0 bases and the J gene lost 3 bases, with 6 bases spanning the gap. The V gene's germline CDR1 is KGHSH and CDR2 LQKENI. In DNA, the CDR3 is TGTGCCAGCTCACCACCGCCTGGCTACGAGCAGTACTTC. Its protein product is CASSPPPGYEQYF.

This clonotype was seen repeatedly, ten times or more. The chain uses TRBV5-6 and TRBJ2-4, with a possible D match to TRBD1 (6 bases). CDR1 and CDR2 from the germline V gene are SGHDT and YYEEEE. V lost 0 bases, J lost 7 bases, and 8 bases lay in between. CDR3 length: 13 residues. CDR3 nucleotide sequence: TGTGCCAGCAGCTTGGACAGGGTGAACATTCAGTACTTC. Amino acids: CASSLDRVNIQYF.

This clonotype was seen at least ten times. This sequence joins TRBV3-1 and TRBJ2-1, with 9 nucleotides matching TRBD2. The CDR3 extends over 16 amino acids. Per the germline V gene, CDR1 is LGHDT and CDR2 is YNNKEL (reference sequence). V lost 5 bases, J lost 3 bases, and 8 bases stayed unmatched. The CDR3 protein is CASSSHSGGNYNEQFF. DNA of the CDR3: TGTGCCAGCAGCTCACACAGCGGGGGGAACTACAATGAGCAGTTCTTC.

The rearrangement joins TRBV7-2 to TRBJ2-2; 10 nucleotides align to TRBD2. The CDR3 is 16 amino acids. Trimming removed 3 bases from V and 1 base from J; junction bases left unmatched: 2. The germline gives CDR1 SGHTA, CDR2 FQGNSA. The CDR3 loop is CASSFSSGGNTGELFF. The CDR3 nucleotides are TGTGCCAGCAGCTTTTCTAGCGGGGGGAACACCGGGGAGCTGTTTTTT.

This clonotype was counted at least ten times. The J gene is TRBJ2-1, the V gene TRBV20-1, with 9 bases that match TRBD2. J gave up 7 bases and V 0 bases, and 13 bases lay outside the gene matches. Germline CDR1 is DFQATT and CDR2 is SNEGSKA (reference sequence). This CDR3 has 17 amino acids. This CDR3 reads CSARDRFVAGDGNEQFF. The CDR3, as DNA: TGCAGTGCTAGAGATCGTTTCGTAGCGGGGGACGGGAATGAGCAGTTCTTC.

This clonotype was observed many times. The V gene is TRBV20-1, the J gene TRBJ1-2; D possibly corresponds to TRBD1 (5 bases). The CDR3 has 11 residues. Per the germline V gene, CDR1 is DFQATT and CDR2 is SNEGSKA (reference sequence). CDR3 amino acids: CSGYADYGYTF. The CDR3 DNA reads as TGCTCAGGGTATGCTGACTATGGCTACACCTTC.

In this sample, this clonotype turned up many times. The V and J genes are TRBV20-1 and TRBJ1-5, with 7 bases fitting TRBD1. The CDR3 sequence is 15 residues long. Germline-derived CDR1 and CDR2 are DFQATT and SNEGSKA (reference sequence). The V and J ends lost 6 bases and 2 bases, in that order; junction bases with no gene match: 10. The CDR3 loop is CSATQGILRNQPQHF. The DNA of the CDR3 is TGCAGTGCGACACAGGGGATTCTGCGCAATCAGCCCCAGCATTTT.